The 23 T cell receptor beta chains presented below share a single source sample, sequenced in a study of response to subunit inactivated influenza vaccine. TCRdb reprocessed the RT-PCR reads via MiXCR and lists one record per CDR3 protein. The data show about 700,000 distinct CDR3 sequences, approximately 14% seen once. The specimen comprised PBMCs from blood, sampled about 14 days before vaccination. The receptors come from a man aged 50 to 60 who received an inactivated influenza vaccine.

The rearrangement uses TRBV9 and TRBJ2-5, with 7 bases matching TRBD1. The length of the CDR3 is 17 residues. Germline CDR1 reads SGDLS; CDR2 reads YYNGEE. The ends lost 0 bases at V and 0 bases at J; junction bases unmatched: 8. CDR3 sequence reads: CASSVDPGQADQETQYF. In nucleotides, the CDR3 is TGTGCCAGCAGCGTAGACCCCGGACAGGCGGACCAAGAGACCCAGTACTTC.

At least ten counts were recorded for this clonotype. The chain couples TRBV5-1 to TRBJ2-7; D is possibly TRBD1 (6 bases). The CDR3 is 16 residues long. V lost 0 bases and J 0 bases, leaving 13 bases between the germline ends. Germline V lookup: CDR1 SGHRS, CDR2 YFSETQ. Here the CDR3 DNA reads TGCGCCAGCAGCTTGGGGCCGGGACAAAACTCCTACGAGCAGTACTTC. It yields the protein CASSLGPGQNSYEQYF.

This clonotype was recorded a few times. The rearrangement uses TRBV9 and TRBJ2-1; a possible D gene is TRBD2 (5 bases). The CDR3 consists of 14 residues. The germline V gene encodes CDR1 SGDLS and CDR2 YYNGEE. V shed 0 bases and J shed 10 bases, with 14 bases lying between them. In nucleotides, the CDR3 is TGTGCCAGCAGCGTAGTATCTAGCTCGGGGGAGCAGTTCTTC. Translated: CASSVVSSSGEQFF. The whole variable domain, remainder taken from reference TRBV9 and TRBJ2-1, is DSGVTQTPKHLITATGQRVTLRCSPRSGDLSVYWYQQSLDQGLQFLIQYYNGEERAKGNILERFSAQQFPDLHSELNLSSLELGDSALYFCASSVVSSSGEQFFGPGTRLTVL.

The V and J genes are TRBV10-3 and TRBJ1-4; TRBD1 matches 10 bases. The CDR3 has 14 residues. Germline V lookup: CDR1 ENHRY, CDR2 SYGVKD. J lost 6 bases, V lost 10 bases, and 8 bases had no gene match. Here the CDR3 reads CATGSGTGDEKLFF. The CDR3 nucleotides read TGTGCCACCGGATCCGGGACAGGGGATGAAAAACTGTTTTTT.

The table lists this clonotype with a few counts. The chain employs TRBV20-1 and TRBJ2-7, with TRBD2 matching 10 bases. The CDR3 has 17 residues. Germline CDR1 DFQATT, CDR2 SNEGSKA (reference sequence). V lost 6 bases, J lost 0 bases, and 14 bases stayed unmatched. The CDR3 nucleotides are TGCAGTGCCGGGGATTTAGCGGGGGGTATCAGCTCCTACGAGCAGTACTTC. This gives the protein CSAGDLAGGISSYEQYF.

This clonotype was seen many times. CDR3 loop: CATSTRGRESVNEQYF. The CDR3 DNA reads TGTGCCACCAGCACCCGGGGCAGGGAGAGCGTAAACGAGCAGTACTTC. The chain carries TRBV15 and TRBJ2-7, with D possibly called TRBD1 or TRBD2 (5 bases each). This CDR3 comprises 16 residues. Germline CDR1 LNHNV, CDR2 YYDKDF (reference sequence). Trimming pared 4 bases from V and 5 bases from J, leaving 21 bases between. The entire variable domain, with the rest obtained from reference TRBV15 and TRBJ2-7, is as follows: DAMVIQNPRYQVTQFGKPVTLSCSQTLNHNVMYWYQQKSSQAPKLLFHYYDKDFNNEADTPDNFQSRRPNTSFCFLDIRSPGLGDTAMYLCATSTRGRESVNEQYFGPGTRLTVT.

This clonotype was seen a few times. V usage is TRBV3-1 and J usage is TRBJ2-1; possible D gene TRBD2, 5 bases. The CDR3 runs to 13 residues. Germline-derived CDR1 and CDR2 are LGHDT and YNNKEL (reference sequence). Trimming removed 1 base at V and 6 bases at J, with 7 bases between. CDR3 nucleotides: TGTGCCAGCAGCCAAGTGAGCGGCAATGAGCAGTTCTTC. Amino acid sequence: CASSQVSGNEQFF.

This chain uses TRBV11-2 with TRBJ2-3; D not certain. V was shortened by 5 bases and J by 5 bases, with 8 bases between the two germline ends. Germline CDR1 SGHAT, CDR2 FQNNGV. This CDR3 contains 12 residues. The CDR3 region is CASSTSVDTQYF. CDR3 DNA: TGTGCCAGCAGCACAAGCGTAGATACGCAGTATTTT.

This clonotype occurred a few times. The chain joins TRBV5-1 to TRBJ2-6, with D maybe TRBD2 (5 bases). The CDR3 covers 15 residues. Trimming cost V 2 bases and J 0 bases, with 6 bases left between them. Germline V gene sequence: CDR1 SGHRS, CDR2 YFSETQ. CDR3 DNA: TGCGCCAGCAGCTTTCTAGCCTCTGGGGCCAACGTCCTGACTTTC. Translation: CASSFLASGANVLTF.

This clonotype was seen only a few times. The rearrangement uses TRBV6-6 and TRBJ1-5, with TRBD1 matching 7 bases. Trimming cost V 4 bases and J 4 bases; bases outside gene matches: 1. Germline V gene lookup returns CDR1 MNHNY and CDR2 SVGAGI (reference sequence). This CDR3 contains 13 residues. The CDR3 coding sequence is TGTGCCAGCAGTTGGGACAGAAATCAGCCCCAGCATTTT. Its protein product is CASSWDRNQPQHF.

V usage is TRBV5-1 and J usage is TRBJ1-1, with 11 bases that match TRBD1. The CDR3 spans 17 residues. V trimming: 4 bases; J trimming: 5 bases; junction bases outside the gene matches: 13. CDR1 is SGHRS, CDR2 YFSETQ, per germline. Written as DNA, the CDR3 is TGCGCCAGCAGCGGCCGGGGACAGGGGGGAGTAGAAACTGAAGCTTTCTTT. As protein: CASSGRGQGGVETEAFF. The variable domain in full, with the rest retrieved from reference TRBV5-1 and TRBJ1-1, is KAGVTQTPRYLIKTRGQQVTLSCSPISGHRSVSWYQQTPGQGLQFLFEYFSETQRNKGNFPGRFSGRQFSNSRSEMNVSTLELGDSALYLCASSGRGQGGVETEAFFGQGTRLTVV.

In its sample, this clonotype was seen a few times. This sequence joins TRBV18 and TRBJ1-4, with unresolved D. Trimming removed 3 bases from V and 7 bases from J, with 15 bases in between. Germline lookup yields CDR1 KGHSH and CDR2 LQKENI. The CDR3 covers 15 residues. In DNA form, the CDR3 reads TGTGCCAGCTCACCTGAGATCCTCCGGGGTGAAAAACTGTTTTTT. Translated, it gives CASSPEILRGEKLFF.

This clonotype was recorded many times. CDR3 nucleotide sequence: TGCGCCAGCAGCTTGGGGGATACGCGCACCGGGGAGCTGTTTTTT. Translated, it gives CASSLGDTRTGELFF. This chain connects TRBV5-1 to TRBJ2-2; D not certain. Trimming stripped 0 bases from V and 4 bases from J, with 10 bases between. CDR3 length: 15 amino acids. Germline loops: CDR1 SGHRS, CDR2 YFSETQ.

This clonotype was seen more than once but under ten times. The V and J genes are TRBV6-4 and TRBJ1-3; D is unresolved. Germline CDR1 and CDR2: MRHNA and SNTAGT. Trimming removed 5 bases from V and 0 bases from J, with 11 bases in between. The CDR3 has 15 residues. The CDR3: CASSQAGYSGNTIYF. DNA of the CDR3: TGTGCCAGCAGTCAAGCGGGCTACTCTGGAAACACCATATATTTT.

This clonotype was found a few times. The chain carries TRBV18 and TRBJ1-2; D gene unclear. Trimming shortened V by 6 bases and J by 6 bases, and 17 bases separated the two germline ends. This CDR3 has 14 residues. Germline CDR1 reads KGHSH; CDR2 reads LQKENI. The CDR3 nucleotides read TGTGCCAGCTCCCCCCGAGGGAGAACGGATGGCTACACCTTC. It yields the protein CASSPRGRTDGYTF.

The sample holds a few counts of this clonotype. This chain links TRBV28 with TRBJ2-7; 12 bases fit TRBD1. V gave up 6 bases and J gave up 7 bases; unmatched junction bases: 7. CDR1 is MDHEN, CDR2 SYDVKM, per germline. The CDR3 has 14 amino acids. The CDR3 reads CASREGQGAREQYF. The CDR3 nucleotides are TGTGCCAGCAGAGAGGGACAGGGGGCACGGGAGCAGTACTTC.

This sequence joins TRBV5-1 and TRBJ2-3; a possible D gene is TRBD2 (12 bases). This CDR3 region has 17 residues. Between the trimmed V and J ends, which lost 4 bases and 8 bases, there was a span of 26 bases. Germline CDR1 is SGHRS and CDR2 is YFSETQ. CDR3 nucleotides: TGCGCCAGCAGCACCCAAAGGACTAGCGGGACAGGGGGTACGCAGTATTTT. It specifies CASSTQRTSGTGGTQYF.

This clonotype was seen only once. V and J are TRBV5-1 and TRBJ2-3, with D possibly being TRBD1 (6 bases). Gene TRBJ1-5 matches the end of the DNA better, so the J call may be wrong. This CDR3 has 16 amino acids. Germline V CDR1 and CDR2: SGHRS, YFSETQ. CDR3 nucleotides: TGCGCCAGCAGCTCCCCGACAGGAGGGGTAACAGATACGCAGCATTTT. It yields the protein CASSSPTGGVTDTQHF.

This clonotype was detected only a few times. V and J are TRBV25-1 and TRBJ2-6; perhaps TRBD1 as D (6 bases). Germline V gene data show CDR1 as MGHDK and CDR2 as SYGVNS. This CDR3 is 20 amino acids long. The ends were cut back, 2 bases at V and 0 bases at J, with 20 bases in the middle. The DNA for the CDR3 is TGTGCCAGCAGTGAACCACTTCACACAGGGATTATCTCTGGGGCCAACGTCCTGACTTTC. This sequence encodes CASSEPLHTGIISGANVLTF.

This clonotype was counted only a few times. The CDR3 sequence: CASSLQSSGRATGAKNIQYF. CDR3 coding DNA: TGTGCCAGCAGCTTACAATCCAGCGGGAGGGCCACGGGGGCCAAAAACATTCAGTACTTC. This sequence joins TRBV11-2 and TRBJ2-4; 10 bases map to TRBD2. V was clipped by 2 bases and J by 1 base; unmatched bases: 14. This CDR3 comprises 20 residues. Per germline, CDR1 SGHAT and CDR2 FQNNGV.

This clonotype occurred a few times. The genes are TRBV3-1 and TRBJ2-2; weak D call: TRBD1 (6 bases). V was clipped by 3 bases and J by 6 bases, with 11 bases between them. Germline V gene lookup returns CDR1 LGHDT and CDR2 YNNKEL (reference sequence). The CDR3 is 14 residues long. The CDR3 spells CASSHTGSAGELFF. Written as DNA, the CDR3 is TGTGCCAGCAGCCACACAGGGTCCGCCGGGGAGCTGTTTTTT.

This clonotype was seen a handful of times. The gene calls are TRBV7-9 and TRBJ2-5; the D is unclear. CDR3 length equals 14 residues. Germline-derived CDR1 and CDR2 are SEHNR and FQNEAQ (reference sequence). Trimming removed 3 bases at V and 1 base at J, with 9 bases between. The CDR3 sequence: CASSFTYSQETQYF. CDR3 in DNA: TGTGCCAGCAGCTTCACGTACAGCCAAGAGACCCAGTACTTC.

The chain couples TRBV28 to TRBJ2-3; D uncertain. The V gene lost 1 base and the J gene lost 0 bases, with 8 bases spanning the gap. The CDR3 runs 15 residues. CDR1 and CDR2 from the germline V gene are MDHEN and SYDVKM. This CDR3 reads CASSLLGISTDTQYF. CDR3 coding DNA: TGTGCCAGCAGTTTATTAGGGATAAGCACAGATACGCAGTATTTT.